Sequencing of this TCR beta chain was carried out in a study of T cell changes during pregnancy in multiple sclerosis. Clones were sequenced by immunoSEQ multiplex PCR, and TCRdb holds only the in-frame ones, with some missing. The data contain 20,000 or so clones, roughly 90% of them seen just once; the ten biggest clones take up roughly a tenth. The CDR3 loop spans 20 amino acids. From germline, CDR1 is MDHEN and CDR2 SYDVKM. The ends lost 4 bases at V and 10 bases at J; junction bases unmatched: 25. This clone was counted a single time. The TCR was taken from a female donor in good health, enrolled as a control in a pregnancy study. The sample was CD8+ T cells from peripheral blood mononuclear cells, taken in the third trimester of pregnancy. The chain joins TRBV28 to TRBJ2-3, with TRBD2 identical over 11 bases. The CDR3 spells CASSSRRGAPLAGGPGAQYF. DNA for the CDR3: TGTGCCAGCAGTTCCCGAAGGGGCGCACCGCTAGCGGGAGGCCCGGGGGCGCAGTATTTT.